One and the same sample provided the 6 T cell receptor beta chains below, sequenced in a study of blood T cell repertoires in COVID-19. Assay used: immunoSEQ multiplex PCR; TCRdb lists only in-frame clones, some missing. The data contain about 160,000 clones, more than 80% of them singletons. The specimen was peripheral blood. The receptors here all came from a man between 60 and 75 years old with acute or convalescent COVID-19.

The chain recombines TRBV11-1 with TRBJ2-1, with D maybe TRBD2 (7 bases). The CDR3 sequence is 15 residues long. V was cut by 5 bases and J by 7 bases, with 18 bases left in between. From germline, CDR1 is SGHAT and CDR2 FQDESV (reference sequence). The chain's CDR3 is CASSASAGAWNEQFF. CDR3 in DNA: TGTGCCAGCAGCGCTAGCGCGGGGGCGTGGAATGAGCAGTTCTTC.

CDR3: CASEHRGYEQYF. The CDR3 DNA follows: TGTGCCAGCGAACACAGGGGTTACGAGCAGTACTTC. The chain links TRBV6-5 to TRBJ2-7; 7 nucleotides align to TRBD1. The CDR3 extends over 12 amino acids. Germline CDR1 is MNHEY and CDR2 is SVGAGI. The V segment lost 8 bases and the J segment 4 bases; nucleotides outside the gene matches: 5.

The CDR3 is CASSLQGVRTDTQYF. CDR3 DNA: TGCGCCAGCAGCTTGCAGGGGGTACGCACAGATACGCAGTATTTT. The V and J genes are TRBV5-1 and TRBJ2-3, with TRBD1 matching over 7 bases. Losses at the gene ends were 1 base for V and 1 base for J; bases not matched to a gene: 3. Germline-derived CDR1 and CDR2 are SGHRS and YFSETQ. The CDR3 runs to 15 residues.

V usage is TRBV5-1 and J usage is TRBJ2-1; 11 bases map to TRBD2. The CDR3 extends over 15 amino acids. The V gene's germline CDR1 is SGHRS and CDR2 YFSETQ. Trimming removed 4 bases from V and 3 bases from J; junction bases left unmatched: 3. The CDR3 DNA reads TGCGCCAGCAGCCCCACTAGCGGGGGCTACAATGAGCAGTTCTTC. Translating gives CASSPTSGGYNEQFF.

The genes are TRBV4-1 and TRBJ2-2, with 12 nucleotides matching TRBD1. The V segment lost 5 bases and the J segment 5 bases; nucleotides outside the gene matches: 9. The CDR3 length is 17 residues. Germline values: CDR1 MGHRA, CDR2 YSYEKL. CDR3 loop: CASSDRDRGLRTGELFF. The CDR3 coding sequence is TGCGCCAGCAGCGACCGGGACAGGGGGCTTCGTACCGGGGAGCTGTTTTTT.

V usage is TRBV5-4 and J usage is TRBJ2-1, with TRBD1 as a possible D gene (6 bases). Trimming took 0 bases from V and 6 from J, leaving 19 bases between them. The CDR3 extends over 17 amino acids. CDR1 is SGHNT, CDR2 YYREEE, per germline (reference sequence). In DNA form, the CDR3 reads TGTGCCAGCAGCTTGGATGCAGGGGTCCTCCACACCAATGAGCAGTTCTTC. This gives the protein CASSLDAGVLHTNEQFF.